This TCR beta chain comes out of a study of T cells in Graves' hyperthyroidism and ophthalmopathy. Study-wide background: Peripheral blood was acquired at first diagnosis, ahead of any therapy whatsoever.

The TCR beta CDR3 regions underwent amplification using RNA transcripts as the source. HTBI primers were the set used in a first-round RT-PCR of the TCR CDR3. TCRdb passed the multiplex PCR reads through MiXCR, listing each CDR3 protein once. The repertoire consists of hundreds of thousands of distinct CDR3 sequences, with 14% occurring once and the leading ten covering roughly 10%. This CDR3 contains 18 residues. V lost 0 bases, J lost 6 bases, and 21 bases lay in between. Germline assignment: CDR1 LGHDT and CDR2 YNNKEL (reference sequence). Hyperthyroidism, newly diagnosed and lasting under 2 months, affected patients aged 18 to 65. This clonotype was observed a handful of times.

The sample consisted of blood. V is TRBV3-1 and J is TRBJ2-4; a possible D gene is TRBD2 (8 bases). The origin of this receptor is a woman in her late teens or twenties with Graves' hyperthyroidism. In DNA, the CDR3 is TGTGCCAGCAGCCAAGAAAGGGGGCTGCGGGGGGCGCGAAACATTCAGTACTTC. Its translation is CASSQERGLRGARNIQYF.